Listed here are 3 T cell receptor beta chains from one sample, sequenced in a study. One entry per CDR3 protein results from TCRdb running MiXCR on the 5' RACE reads. The data contain approximately 47,000 distinct CDR3 sequences, about 28% of them seen just once; the ten biggest clones take up roughly 2%. The sequencing input was naive CD4+ T cells sorted from blood. Sample subset: naive CD4+ T cells, CD4+CD45RA+CD25-. These receptors all come from a female donor with breast cancer.

This clonotype appeared a few times. This chain joins TRBV10-3 and TRBJ2-5, with 13 bases that match TRBD2. J lost 3 bases, V lost 9 bases, and 10 bases had no gene match. In germline, CDR1 is ENHRY, CDR2 SYGVKD. CDR3 size: 16 residues. CDR3 nucleotide sequence: TGTGCCATTTCCTCCGATGGGACTAGCGGGGAAGAGACCCAGTACTTC. Residues: CAISSDGTSGEETQYF.

There are a few counts of this clonotype. The rearrangement joins TRBV12-3 or TRBV12-4 to TRBJ2-1, with 8 bases matching TRBD1. V was pared by 3 bases and J by 7 bases, with 8 bases of the junction left unmatched. The CDR3 extends over 15 amino acids. The CDR3 coding sequence is TGTGCCAGCAGTTTCGGCAGGGGGCGAGAAAATGAGCAGTTCTTC. Its translation: CASSFGRGRENEQFF.

This clonotype has more than one count but fewer than ten. The CDR3 nucleotides read TGTGCCAGCAGCCCCCTCGGGGAAGCTAGCGGGGGAGCAGATACGCAGTATTTT. Its protein is CASSPLGEASGGADTQYF. V gene TRBV12-3 or TRBV12-4 combines with J gene TRBJ2-3; the match to TRBD2 covers 10 bases. This CDR3 contains 18 residues. The V and J ends lost 6 bases and 4 bases, in that order; junction bases with no gene match: 16.